The present T cell receptor (beta chain) was sequenced within a study of cytomegalovirus exposure and HLA in healthy donors. The PCR used 60 Vbeta and 13 Jbeta primers. Libraries were prepared by immunoSEQ multiplex PCR; TCRdb keeps only in-frame clonotypes and omits some of them. The sample has 200,000 to 250,000 clones; around three quarters are singletons. With regard to this clone: Its target is unknown.

Study conclusions and caveats: The investigators catalogued 164 TCR beta chains as cytomegalovirus-associated. Reportedly, HLA-A and HLA-B alleles of most subjects were accurately predicted from TCR beta.

Healthy individuals who donated bone marrow served as the donors. The ends were cut back, 6 bases at V and 2 bases at J, with 12 bases in the middle. This CDR3 is 14 amino acids long. CDR1 and CDR2 (germline): MDHEN, SYDVKM. The sequence came from a man aged 40-50 years in good health and CMV-seronegative. The V call is TRBV28, the J call TRBJ2-3; D perhaps matches TRBD2 (6 bases). Sequencing was carried out using PBMCs. The CDR3 loop is CASSLGLSTDTQYF. The CDR3 DNA follows: TGTGCCAGCAGCCTGGGACTCTCCACAGATACGCAGTATTTT. The whole variable domain, filled in from reference TRBV28 and TRBJ2-3, reads DVKVTQSSRYLVKRTGEKVFLECVQDMDHENMFWYRQDPGLGLRLIYFSYDVKMKEKGDIPEGYSVSREKKERFSLILESASTNQTSMYLCASSLGLSTDTQYFGPGTRLTVL.